This T cell receptor beta chain was obtained from a study of vaccination and CD4 T cells after COVID-19. TCRdb analysed the PCR reads with MiXCR anew, one entry per CDR3 protein. The table includes 15,000 to 20,000 distinct CDR3 sequences, over 45% detected once. The V end was cut by 4 bases, the J end by 1 base, with 13 bases between. Per germline, CDR1 DFQATT and CDR2 SNEGSKA (reference sequence). This CDR3 comprises 14 residues. The receptor was isolated from a human donor who had recovered from COVID-19. J is TRBJ1-2 and V is TRBV20-1; D unresolved. This specimen was CD4+ T cells from blood, taken after SARS-CoV-2 vaccination. CDR3 residues: CSANWPRGNYGYTF. The CDR3 DNA reads as TGCAGTGCTAACTGGCCACGGGGTAACTATGGCTACACCTTC.